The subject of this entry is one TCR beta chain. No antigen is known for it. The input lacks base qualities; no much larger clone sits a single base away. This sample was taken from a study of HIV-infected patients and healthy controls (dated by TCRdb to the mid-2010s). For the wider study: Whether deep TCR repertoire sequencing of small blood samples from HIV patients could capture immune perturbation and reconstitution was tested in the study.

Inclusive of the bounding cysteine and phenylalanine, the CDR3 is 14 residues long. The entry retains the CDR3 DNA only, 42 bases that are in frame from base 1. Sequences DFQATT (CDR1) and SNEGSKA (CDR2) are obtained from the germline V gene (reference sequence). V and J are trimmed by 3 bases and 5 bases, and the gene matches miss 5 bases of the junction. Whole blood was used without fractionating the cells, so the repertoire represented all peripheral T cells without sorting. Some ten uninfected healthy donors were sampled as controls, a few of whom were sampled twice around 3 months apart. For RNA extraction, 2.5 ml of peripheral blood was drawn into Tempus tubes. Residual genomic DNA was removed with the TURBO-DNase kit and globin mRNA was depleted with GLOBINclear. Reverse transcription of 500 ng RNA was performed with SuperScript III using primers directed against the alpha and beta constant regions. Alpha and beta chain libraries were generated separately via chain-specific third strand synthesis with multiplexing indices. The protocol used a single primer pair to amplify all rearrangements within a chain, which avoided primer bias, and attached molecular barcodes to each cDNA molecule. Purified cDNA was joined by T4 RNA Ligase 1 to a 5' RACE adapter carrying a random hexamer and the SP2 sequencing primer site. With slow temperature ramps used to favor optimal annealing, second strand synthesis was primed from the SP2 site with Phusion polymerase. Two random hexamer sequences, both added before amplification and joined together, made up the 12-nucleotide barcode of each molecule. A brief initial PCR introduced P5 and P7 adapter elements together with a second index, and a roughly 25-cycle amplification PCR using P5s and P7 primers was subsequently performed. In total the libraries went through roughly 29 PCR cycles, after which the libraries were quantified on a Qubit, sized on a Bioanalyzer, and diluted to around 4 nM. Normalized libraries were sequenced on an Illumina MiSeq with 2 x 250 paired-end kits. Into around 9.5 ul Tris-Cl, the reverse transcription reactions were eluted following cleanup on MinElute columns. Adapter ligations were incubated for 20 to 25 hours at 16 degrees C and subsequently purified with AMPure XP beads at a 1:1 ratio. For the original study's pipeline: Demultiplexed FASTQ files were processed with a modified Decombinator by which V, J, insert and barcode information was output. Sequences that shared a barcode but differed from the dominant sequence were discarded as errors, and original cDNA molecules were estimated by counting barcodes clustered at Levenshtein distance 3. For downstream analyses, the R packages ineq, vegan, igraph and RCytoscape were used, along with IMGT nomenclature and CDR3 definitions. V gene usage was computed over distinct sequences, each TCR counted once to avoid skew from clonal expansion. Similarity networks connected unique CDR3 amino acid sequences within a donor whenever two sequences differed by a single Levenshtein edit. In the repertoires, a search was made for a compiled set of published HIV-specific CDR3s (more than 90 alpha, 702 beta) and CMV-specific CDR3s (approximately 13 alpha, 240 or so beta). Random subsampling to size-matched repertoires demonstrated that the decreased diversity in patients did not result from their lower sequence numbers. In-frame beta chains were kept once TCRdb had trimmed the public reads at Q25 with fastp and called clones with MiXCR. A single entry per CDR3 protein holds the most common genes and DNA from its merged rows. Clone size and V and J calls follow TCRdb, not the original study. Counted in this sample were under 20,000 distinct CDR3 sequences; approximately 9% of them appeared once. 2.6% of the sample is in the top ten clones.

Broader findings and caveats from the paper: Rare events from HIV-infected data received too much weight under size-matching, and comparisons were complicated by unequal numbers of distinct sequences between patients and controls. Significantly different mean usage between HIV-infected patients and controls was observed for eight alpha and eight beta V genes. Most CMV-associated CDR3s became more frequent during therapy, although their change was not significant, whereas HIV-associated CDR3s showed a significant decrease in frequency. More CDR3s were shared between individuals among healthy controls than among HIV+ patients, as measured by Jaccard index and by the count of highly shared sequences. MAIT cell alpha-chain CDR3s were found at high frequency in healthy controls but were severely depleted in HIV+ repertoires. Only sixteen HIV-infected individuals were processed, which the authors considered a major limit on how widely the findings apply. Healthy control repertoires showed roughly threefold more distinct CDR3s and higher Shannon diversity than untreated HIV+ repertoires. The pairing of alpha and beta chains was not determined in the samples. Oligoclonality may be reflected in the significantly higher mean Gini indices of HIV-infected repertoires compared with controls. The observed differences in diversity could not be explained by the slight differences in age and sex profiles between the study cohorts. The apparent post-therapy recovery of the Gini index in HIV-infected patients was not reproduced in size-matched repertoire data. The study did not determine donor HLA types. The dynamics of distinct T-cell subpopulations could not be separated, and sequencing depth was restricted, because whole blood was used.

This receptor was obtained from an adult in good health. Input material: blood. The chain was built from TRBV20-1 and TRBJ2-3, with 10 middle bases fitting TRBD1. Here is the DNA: TGCAGTGCTAGTCCCGGGACAGGGGTAGATACGCAGTATTTT. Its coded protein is CSASPGTGVDTQYF.